This paragraph reports one TCR beta chain. Its antigen is not identified. Data came from immunoSEQ multiplex PCR; TCRdb stores just in-frame clones and leaves some out. The sample has about 2.4 million clones, more than 90% seen once. The data originate from a study of shared clonotypes between healthy human individuals. Overall study context: Ranging from 18 to 49 in age, donors were a couple of women and three men.

With 8 bases removed from V and 1 base from J, the gap between germline ends came to 19 bases. Germline CDR1 and CDR2: WSHSY and SAAADI. This CDR3 contains 16 residues. General observations from the study: For naive CD4 cells, roughly 4.6% of clonotypes were shared across a handful of donors.

The sample comprised naive CD4+ T cells sorted from blood. This sample's subset: CD45RA+ positively selected. The chain links TRBV10-2 to TRBJ2-3, with D tentatively TRBD1 or TRBD2 (5 bases each). The receptor was derived from a man younger than 35 in good health. DNA for the CDR3: TGCGCCAGCCGAGGGACCGGCTTGGGTGGCACAGATACGCAGTATTTT. This sequence encodes CASRGTGLGGTDTQYF.